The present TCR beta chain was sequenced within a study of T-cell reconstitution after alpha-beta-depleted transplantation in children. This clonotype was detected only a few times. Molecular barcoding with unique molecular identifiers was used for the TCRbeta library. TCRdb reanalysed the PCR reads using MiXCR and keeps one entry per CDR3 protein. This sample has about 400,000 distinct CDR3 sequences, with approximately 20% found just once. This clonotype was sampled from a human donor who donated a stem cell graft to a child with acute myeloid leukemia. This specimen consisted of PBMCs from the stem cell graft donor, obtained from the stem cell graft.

The chain's CDR3 is CSASPLTSGRSYNEQFF. DNA for the CDR3: TGCAGTGCTAGCCCCCTCACTAGCGGGAGATCCTACAATGAGCAGTTCTTC. The rearrangement uses TRBV20-1 and TRBJ2-1; 11 nucleotides match TRBD2. J gave up 1 base and V 3 bases, and 8 bases lay outside the gene matches. Per germline, CDR1 DFQATT and CDR2 SNEGSKA (reference sequence). CDR3 size: 17 residues.